The 3 T cell receptor beta chains below were found in one sample sequenced in a study of T cell responses to AZD1222 COVID-19 vaccine. Assay: immunoSEQ multiplex PCR; the TCRdb copy retains only in-frame clones and omits some. The profile shows 250,000 or so clones, approximately 93% of them singletons. The sample in question was peripheral blood, obtained on day 0 of AZD1222 vaccination. The receptor set was obtained from an adult in good health.

The chain is built from TRBV12-5 and TRBJ2-2; D is tentatively TRBD1 or TRBD2 (6 bases each). V was cut by 3 bases and J by 4 bases, with 12 bases left in between. This CDR3 has 15 amino acids. Germline CDR1 reads LGHNT; CDR2 reads FRNRAP. CDR3 bases: TGTGCTAGTGGTTTTGGCGGAGGGGGCACCGGGGAGCTGTTTTTT. Protein product: CASGFGGGGTGELFF.

The chain recombines TRBV29-1 with TRBJ2-7; D may be TRBD2 (6 bases). The germline V and J ends were trimmed by 4 bases and 0 bases, with 13 bases remaining between them. Germline V gene lookup returns CDR1 SQVTM and CDR2 ANQGSEA. This CDR3 has 14 residues. CDR3 nucleotides: TGCAGCGTTGGGGGCGGGGTGAGCTCCTACGAGCAGTACTTC. It translates to CSVGGGVSSYEQYF.

The chain combines TRBV6-5 with TRBJ2-1, with D perhaps matching TRBD2 (6 bases). Germline CDR1 MNHEY, CDR2 SVGAGI. The CDR3 runs 13 residues. The germline V and J ends were trimmed by 7 bases and 3 bases, with 10 bases remaining between them. The CDR3 loop is CASKRESYNEQFF. In nucleotides, the CDR3 is TGTGCCAGCAAACGGGAGAGCTACAATGAGCAGTTCTTC.